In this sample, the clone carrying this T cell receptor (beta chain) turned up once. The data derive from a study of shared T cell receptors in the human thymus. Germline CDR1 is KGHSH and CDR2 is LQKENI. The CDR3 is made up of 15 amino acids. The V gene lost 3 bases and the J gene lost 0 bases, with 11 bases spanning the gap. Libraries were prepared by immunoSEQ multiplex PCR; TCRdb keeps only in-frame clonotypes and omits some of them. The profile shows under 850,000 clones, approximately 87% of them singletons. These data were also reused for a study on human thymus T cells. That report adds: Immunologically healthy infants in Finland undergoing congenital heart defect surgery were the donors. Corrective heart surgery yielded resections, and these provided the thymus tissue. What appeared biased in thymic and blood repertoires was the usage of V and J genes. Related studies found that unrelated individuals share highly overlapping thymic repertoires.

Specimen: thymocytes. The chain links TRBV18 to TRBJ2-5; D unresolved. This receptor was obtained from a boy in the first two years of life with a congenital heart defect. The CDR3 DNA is TGTGCCAGCTCACCCCAGGCCTCGTACCAAGAGACCCAGTACTTC. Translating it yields CASSPQASYQETQYF. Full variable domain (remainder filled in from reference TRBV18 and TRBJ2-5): NAGVMQNPRHLVRRRGQEARLRCSPMKGHSHVYWYRQLPEEGLKFMVYLQKENIIDESGMPKERFSAEFPKEGPSILRIQQVVRGDSAAYFCASSPQASYQETQYFGPGTRLLVL.